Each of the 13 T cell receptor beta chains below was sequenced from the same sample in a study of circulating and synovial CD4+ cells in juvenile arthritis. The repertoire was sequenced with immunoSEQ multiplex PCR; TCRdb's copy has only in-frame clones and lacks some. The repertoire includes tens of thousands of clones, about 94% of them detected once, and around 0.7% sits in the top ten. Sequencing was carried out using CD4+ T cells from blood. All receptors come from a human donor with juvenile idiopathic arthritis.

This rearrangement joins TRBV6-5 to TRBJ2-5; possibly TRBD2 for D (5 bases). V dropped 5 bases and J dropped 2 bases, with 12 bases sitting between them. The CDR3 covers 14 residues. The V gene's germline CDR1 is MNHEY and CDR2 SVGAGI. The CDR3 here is CASSEDWEQETQYF. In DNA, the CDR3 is TGTGCCAGCAGTGAGGACTGGGAACAAGAGACCCAGTACTTC.

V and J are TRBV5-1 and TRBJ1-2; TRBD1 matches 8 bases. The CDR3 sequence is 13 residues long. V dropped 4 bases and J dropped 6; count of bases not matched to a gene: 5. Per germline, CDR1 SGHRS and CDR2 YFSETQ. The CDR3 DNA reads TGCGCCAGCAGCCGGACAGGGAATGATGGCTACACCTTC. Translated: CASSRTGNDGYTF.

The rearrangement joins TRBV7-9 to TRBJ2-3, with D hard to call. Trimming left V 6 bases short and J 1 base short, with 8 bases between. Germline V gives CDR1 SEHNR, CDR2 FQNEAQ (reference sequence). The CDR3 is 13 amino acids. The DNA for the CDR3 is TGTGCCAGCAGTTCCGAGGGCACAGATACGCAGTATTTT. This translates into CASSSEGTDTQYF.

The CDR3 DNA reads TGTGCCAGCAGCGGCGGGAGCGAGTTTGGGACCCAGTACTTC. Translated: CASSGGSEFGTQYF. The chain is built from TRBV5-5 and TRBJ2-5; 7 positions match TRBD2. There are 14 residues in the CDR3. V lost 4 bases and J lost 7; bases outside the gene matches: 10. CDR1 and CDR2 (germline): SGHKS, YYEKEE (reference sequence). Supplemented by reference TRBV5-5 and TRBJ2-5, the full variable domain reads DAGVTQSPTHLIKTRGQQVTLRCSPISGHKSVSWYQQVLGQGPQFIFQYYEKEERGRGNFPDRFSARQFPNYSSELNVNALLLGDSALYLCASSGGSEFGTQYFGPGTRLLVL.

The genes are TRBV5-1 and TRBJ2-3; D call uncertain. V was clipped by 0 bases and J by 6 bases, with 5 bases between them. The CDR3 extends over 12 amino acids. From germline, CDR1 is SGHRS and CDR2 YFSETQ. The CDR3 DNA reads TGCGCCAGCAGCTTGGCCATCGATACGCAGTATTTT. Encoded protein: CASSLAIDTQYF.

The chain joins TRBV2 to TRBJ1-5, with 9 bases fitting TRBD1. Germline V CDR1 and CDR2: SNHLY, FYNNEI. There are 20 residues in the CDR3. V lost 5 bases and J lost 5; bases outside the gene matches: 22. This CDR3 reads CASSITYGTGIKRIDQPQHF. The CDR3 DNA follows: TGTGCCAGCAGTATAACGTACGGGACAGGGATTAAGAGGATAGATCAGCCCCAGCATTTT.

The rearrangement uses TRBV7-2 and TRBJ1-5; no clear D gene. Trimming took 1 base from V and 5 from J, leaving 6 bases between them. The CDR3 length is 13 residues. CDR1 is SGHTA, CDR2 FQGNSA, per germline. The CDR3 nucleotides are TGTGCCAGCAGCTTAGTGCAGTATCAGCCCCAGCATTTT. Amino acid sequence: CASSLVQYQPQHF.

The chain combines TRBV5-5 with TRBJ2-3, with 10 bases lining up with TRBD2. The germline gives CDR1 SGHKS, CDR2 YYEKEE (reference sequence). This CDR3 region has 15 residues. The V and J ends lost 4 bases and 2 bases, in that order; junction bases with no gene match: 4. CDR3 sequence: CASSRGLADTDTQYF. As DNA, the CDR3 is TGTGCCAGCAGCCGTGGACTAGCGGACACAGATACGCAGTATTTT.

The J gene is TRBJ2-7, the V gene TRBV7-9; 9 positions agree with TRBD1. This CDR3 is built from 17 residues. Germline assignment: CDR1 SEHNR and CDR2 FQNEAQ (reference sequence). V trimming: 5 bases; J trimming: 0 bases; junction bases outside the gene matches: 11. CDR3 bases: TGTGCCAGCAGCGTTCCCCCCGGGGGACAGGGCTCCTACGAGCAGTACTTC. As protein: CASSVPPGGQGSYEQYF.

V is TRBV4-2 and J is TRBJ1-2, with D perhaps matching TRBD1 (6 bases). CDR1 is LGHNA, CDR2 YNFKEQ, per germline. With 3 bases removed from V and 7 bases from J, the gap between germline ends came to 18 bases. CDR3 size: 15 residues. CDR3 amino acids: CASSHRREGDGGYTF. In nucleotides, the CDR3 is TGTGCCAGCAGCCACAGAAGGGAGGGGGATGGTGGCTACACCTTC.

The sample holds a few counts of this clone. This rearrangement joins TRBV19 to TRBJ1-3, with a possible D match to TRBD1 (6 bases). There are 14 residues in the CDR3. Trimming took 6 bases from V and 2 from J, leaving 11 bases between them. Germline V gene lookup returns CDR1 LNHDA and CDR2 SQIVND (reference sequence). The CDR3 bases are TGTGCCAGTAGGCCAACAGGGACTGGAAACACCATATATTTT. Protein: CASRPTGTGNTIYF.

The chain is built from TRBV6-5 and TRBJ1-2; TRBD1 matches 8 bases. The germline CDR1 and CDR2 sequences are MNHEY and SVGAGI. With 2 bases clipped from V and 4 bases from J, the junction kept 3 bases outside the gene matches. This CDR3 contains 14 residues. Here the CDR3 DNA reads TGTGCCAGCAGTTACCGGACAGGGCCCTATGGCTACACCTTC. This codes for CASSYRTGPYGYTF.

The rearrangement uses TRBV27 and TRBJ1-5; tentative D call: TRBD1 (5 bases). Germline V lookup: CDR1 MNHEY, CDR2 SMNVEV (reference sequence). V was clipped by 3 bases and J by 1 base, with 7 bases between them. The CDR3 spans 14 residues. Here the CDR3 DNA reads TGTGCCAGCAGTTTTCAGGGAAGCAATCAGCCCCAGCATTTT. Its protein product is CASSFQGSNQPQHF.